One sample yielded the 7 T cell receptor beta chains listed below, sequenced in a study of OX40 agonist ivuxolimab in advanced cancers. TCRdb's copy holds only in-frame clones and misses some; the assay was immunoSEQ multiplex PCR. The data contain roughly 55,000 clones, about 90% of them singletons. The sample consisted of CD4+ or CD8+ T cells sorted from blood, taken in a trial of the OX40 agonist ivuxolimab. These receptors were obtained from an adult with an advanced solid tumor such as melanoma, head and neck, liver or kidney cancer.

This chain uses TRBV9 with TRBJ1-1; perhaps TRBD1 as D (5 bases). Trimming took off 4 bases at V and 1 base at J, with 11 bases between the two ends. The CDR3 extends over 14 amino acids. The germline V gene has CDR1 SGDLS and CDR2 YYNGEE. CDR3 sequence: CASSPMGENTEAFF. For the CDR3, the DNA is TGTGCCAGCAGCCCGATGGGGGAGAACACTGAAGCTTTCTTT.

This chain connects TRBV6-5 to TRBJ2-1, with a possible D match to TRBD1 (6 bases). Germline V gene data show CDR1 as MNHEY and CDR2 as SVGAGI. CDR3 length: 14 amino acids. Trimming took 6 bases from V and 10 from J, leaving 19 bases between them. CDR3 coding DNA: TGTGCCAGCAGCCGCAACAACGGAGACAGGGAGCAGTTCTTC. It encodes CASSRNNGDREQFF.

The chain employs TRBV7-6 and TRBJ1-1, with TRBD1 as a possible D gene (5 bases). The CDR3 has 18 amino acids. Germline V lookup: CDR1 SGHVS, CDR2 FNYEAQ. V was shortened by 1 base and J by 1 base, with 19 bases between the two germline ends. CDR3 sequence: CASSLVLPATERNTEAFF. The DNA for the CDR3 is TGTGCCAGCAGCTTAGTCTTGCCCGCGACAGAGAGGAACACTGAAGCTTTCTTT.

This chain connects TRBV7-6 to TRBJ2-1; weak D call: TRBD2 (6 bases). The CDR3 is made up of 19 amino acids. Trimming pared 3 bases from V and 0 bases from J, leaving 21 bases between. The germline gives CDR1 SGHVS, CDR2 FNYEAQ. CDR3 region: CASSFEVWGEISSYNEQFF. CDR3 sequence (DNA): TGTGCCAGCAGCTTTGAGGTGTGGGGGGAAATCAGCTCCTACAATGAGCAGTTCTTC.

The chain employs TRBV6-4 and TRBJ2-7; unclear D gene. This CDR3 is built from 13 residues. The V end was cut by 3 bases, the J end by 6 bases, with 12 bases between. Germline CDR1 and CDR2: MRHNA and SNTAGT. In DNA, the CDR3 is TGTGCCAGCAGTGAAACGACTTCTAGCGAGCAGTACTTC. It translates to CASSETTSSEQYF.

V gene TRBV19 combines with J gene TRBJ2-2; D not certain. The V end lost 4 bases, the J end lost 2 bases, and 5 bases lay between the germline ends. CDR1 LNHDA and CDR2 SQIVND come from the germline V gene (reference sequence). The CDR3 loop spans 13 amino acids. The CDR3 DNA reads TGTGCCAGTAGTACGGACAACACCGGGGAGCTGTTTTTT. This encodes CASSTDNTGELFF.

By share, this clone ranks as medium-sized. The chain couples TRBV6-5 to TRBJ1-1; D uncertain. V lost 6 bases to trimming and J lost 7 bases, with 15 bases between them. Germline assignment: CDR1 MNHEY and CDR2 SVGAGI. This CDR3 is built from 13 residues. The CDR3 DNA is TGTGCCAGCAGCCCCGACGGTGACTTTGAAGCTTTCTTT. This translates into CASSPDGDFEAFF.